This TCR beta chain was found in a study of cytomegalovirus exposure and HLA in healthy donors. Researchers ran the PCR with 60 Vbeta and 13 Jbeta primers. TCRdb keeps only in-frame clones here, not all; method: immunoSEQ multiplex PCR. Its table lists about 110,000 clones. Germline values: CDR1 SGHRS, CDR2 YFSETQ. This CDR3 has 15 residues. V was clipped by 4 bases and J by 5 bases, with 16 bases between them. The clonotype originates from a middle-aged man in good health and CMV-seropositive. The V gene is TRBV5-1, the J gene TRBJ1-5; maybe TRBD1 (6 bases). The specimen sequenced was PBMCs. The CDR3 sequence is CASSITGKGDQPQHF. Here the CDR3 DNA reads TGCGCCAGCAGCATCACAGGGAAGGGCGATCAGCCCCAGCATTTT.